This entry features one TCR beta chain sequence. The sample belongs to a study of control samples from healthy donors and cancer patients. The CDR3 runs 12 residues. CDR1 GTSNPN and CDR2 SVGIG come from the germline V gene (reference sequence). The V segment lost 3 bases and the J segment 8 bases; nucleotides outside the gene matches: 1. Method: immunoSEQ multiplex PCR; TCRdb's copy keeps in-frame clones and lacks some. This sample has approximately 130,000 clones, with about 90% found just once. Sequencing was performed on blood. The rearrangement joins TRBV30 to TRBJ1-4, with 9 bases fitting TRBD1. This TCR was sampled from a man between 60 and 75 years old in good health. The CDR3 loop reads CAWRTGGEKLFF. DNA for the CDR3: TGTGCCTGGAGGACAGGGGGGGAAAAACTGTTTTTT.